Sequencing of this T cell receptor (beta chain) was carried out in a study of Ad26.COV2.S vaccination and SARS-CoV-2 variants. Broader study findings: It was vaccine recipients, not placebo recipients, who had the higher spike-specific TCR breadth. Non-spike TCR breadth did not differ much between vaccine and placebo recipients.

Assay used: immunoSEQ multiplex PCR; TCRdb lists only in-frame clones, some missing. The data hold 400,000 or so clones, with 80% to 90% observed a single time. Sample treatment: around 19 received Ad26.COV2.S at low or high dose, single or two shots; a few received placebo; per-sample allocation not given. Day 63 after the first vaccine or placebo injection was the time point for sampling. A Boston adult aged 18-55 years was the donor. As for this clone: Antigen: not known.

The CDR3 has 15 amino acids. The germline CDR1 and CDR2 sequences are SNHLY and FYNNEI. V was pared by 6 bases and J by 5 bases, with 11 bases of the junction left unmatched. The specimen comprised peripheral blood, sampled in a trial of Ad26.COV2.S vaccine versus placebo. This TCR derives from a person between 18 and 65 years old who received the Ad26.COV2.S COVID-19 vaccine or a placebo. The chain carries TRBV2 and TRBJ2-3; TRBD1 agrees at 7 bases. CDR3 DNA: TGTGCCAGCAGCCTCGAGAGGGGGCGAGGAGATACGCAGTATTTT. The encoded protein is CASSLERGRGDTQYF.